One sample yielded the 3 T cell receptor beta chains listed below, sequenced in a study of spatial heterogeneity in lung cancer. General study findings and limits: Tracking of tumor mutation counts was seen in expanded intratumoral alpha and beta TCR counts.

TCRdb fed the 5' RACE reads into MiXCR, producing one record per CDR3 protein. The table records 9,200 or so distinct CDR3 sequences, more than 4.5% of them present only once. No antigen has been assigned to these receptors. Time point: sample taken at primary tumor resection. Sample: lung tumor tissue, taken at surgery. Receptor source: a female donor with early-stage non-small cell lung cancer.

By its share, this clonotype is medium-sized. CDR3 region: CASSGGDTQYF. The CDR3, as DNA: TGTGCCAGCAGCGGGGGGGATACGCAGTATTTT. The chain couples TRBV9 to TRBJ2-3; D may be TRBD1 or TRBD2 (5 bases each). From germline, CDR1 is SGDLS and CDR2 YYNGEE. Trimming shortened V by 3 bases and J by 6 bases, and 5 bases separated the two germline ends. This CDR3 is 11 amino acids long.

This rearrangement joins TRBV20-1 to TRBJ2-4; 7 bases fit TRBD2. This CDR3 contains 12 residues. Germline V gene data show CDR1 as DFQATT and CDR2 as SNEGSKA (reference sequence). V shed 3 bases, J shed 6 bases, and the junction held 2 bases outside the gene matches. The CDR3 sequence is CSASGRANIQYF. The CDR3 bases are TGCAGTGCTAGTGGGAGGGCAAACATTCAGTACTTC.

In this sample, this clonotype turned up many times. The genes are TRBV5-1 and TRBJ2-5; D remains ambiguous. The CDR3 is 13 amino acids. Trimming cost V 1 base and J 6 bases, with 10 bases left between them. Germline CDR1 SGHRS, CDR2 YFSETQ. CDR3 protein: CASSLTSLQTQYF. CDR3 nucleotides: TGCGCCAGCAGCTTGACCAGTCTACAGACCCAGTACTTC.